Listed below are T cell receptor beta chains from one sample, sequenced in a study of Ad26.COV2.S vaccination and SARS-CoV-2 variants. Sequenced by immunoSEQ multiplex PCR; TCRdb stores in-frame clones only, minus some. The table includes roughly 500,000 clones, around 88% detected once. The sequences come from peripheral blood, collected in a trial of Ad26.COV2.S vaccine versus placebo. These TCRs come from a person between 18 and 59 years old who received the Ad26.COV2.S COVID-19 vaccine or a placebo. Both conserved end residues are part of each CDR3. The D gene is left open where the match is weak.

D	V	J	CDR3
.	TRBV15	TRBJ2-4	CATSDTRNIQYF
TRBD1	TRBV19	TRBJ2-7	CASSRTGSSYEQYF
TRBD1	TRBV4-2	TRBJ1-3	CASSQEALDRRSFSGNTIYF
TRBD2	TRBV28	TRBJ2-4	CASSLASGVNIQYF
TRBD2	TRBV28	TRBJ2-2	CASSPHTGGSSDGELFF
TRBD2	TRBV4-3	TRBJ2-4	CASSQGASGSPKAKNIQYF
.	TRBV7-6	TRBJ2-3	CASSLELPKPSTDTQYF
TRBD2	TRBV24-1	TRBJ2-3	CATSVLPGGTQYF
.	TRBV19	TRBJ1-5	CASSISGGADNQPQHF
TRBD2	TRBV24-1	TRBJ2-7	CATSQGLAPEQYF
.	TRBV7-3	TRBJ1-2	CASSLVAGGSYGYTF
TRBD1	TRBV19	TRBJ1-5	CASSIGTGVNQPQHF
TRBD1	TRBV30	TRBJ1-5	CAWSAPEGASNQPQHF
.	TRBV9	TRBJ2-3	CASSARQDTDTQYF
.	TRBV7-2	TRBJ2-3	CASSFVQRTDTQYF
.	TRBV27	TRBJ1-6	CASSLFRGGSPLHF
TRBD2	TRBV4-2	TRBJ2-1	CASSSVGGRATEQFF
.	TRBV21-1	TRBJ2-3	CASSKGPNTDTQYF
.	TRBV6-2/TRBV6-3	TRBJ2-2	CASSSDSVGLFF
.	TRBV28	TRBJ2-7	CASSPNGGYDSYEQYF
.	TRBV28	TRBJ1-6	CASTQEALSALHF
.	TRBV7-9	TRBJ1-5	CASSLVGGNQPQHF
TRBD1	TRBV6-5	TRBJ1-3	CASSTRTGTGNTIYF
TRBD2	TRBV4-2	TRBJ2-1	CASSQTSGSVSYNEQFF
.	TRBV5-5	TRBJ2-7	CASSLGPPLDIWYF
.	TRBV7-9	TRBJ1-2	CASSLVEDSYTF
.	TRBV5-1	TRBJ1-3	CASSLGDRQGNTIYF
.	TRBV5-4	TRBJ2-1	CASSPGIDTSSYNEQFF
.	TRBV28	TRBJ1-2	CASSFGKANYGYTF
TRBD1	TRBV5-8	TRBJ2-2	CASSLGQGSGELFF
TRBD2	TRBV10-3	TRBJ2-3	CATLAGAGHTQYF
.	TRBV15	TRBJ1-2	CATSRDYGYTF
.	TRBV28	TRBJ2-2	CASSPIRDNGELFF
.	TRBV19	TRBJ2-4	CASSATGSKNIQYF
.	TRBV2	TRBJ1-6	CASSVGNSPLHF
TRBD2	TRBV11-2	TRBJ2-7	CASSLAGGPYEQYF
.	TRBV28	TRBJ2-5	CASSLSRWETQYF
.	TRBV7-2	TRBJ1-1	CASSLRAGITEAFF
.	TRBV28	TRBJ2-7	CASSSWYEQYF
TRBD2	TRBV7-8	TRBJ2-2	CASSLGRTSGRGELFF
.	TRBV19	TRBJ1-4	CASSPGGSVLFF
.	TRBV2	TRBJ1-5	CASSDRQAFNQPQHF
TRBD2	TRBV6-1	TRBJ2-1	CASSEAKPGGEQFF